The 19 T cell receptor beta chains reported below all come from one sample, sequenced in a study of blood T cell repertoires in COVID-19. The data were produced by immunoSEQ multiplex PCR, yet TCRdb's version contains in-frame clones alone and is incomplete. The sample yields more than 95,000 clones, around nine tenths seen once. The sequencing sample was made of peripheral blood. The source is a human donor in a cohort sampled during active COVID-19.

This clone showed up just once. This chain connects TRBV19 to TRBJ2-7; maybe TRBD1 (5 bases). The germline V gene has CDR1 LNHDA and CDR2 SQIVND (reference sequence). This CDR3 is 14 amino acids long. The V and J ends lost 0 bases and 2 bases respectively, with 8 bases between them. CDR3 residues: CASSIEGRAYEQYF. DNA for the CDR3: TGTGCCAGTAGTATAGAGGGCAGGGCCTACGAGCAGTACTTC.

The CDR3 sequence: CASSGRTGLKSYEQYF. In DNA, the CDR3 is TGTGCCAGCAGCGGAAGGACAGGCCTCAAATCCTACGAGCAGTACTTC. The chain has TRBV2 and TRBJ2-7; 7 positions agree with TRBD1. Trimming cost V 6 bases and J 1 base; bases outside gene matches: 12. Per the germline V gene, CDR1 is SNHLY and CDR2 is FYNNEI. The CDR3 runs to 16 residues.

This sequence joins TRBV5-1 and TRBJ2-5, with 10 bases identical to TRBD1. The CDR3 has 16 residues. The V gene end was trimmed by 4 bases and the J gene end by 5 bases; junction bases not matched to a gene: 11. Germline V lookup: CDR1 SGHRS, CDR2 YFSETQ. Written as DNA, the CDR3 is TGCGCCAGCAGCCGGGCCAAGACAGGGGGCGGGGAGACCCAGTACTTC. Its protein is CASSRAKTGGGETQYF.

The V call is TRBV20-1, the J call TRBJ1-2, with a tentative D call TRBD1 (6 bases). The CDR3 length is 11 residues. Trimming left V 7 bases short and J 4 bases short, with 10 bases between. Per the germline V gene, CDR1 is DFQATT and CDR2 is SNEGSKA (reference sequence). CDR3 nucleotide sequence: TGCAGTGTGGGGGCTTCCTATGGCTACACCTTC. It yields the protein CSVGASYGYTF.

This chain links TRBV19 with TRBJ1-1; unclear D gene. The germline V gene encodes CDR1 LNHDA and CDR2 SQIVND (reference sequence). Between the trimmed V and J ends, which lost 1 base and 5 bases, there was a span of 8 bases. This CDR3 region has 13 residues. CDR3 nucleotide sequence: TGTGCCAGTAGTATAGGACACTTGACTGAAGCTTTCTTT. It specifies CASSIGHLTEAFF.

CDR3: CASSPGGAHEQYF. CDR3 in DNA: TGTGCCAGCTCACCAGGGGGCGCGCACGAGCAGTACTTC. The chain is built from TRBV18 and TRBJ2-7, with D possibly TRBD1 on 6 matching bases. The V end lost 2 bases, the J end lost 5 bases, and 10 bases lay between the germline ends. In germline, CDR1 is KGHSH, CDR2 LQKENI. CDR3 length: 13 amino acids.

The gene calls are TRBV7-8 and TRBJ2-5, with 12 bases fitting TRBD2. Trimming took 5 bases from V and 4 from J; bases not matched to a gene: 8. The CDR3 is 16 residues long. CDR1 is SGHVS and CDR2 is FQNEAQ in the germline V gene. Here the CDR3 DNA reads TGTGCCAGCAGCCACACACCGGGACTAGCGGGAGAGACCCAGTACTTC. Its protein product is CASSHTPGLAGETQYF.

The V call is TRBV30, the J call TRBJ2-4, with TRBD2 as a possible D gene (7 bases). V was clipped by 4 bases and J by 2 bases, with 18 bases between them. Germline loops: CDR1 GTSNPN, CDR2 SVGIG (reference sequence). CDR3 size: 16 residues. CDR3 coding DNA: TGTGCCTGGAAGGGGGGGGCGTCCCCATCCAAAAACATTCAGTACTTC. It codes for CAWKGGASPSKNIQYF. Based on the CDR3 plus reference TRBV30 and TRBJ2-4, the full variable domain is SQTIHQWPATLVQPVGSPLSLECTVEGTSNPNLYWYRQAAGRGLQLLFYSVGIGQISSEVPQNLSASRPQDRQFILSSKKLLLSDSGFYLCAWKGGASPSKNIQYFGAGTRLSVL.

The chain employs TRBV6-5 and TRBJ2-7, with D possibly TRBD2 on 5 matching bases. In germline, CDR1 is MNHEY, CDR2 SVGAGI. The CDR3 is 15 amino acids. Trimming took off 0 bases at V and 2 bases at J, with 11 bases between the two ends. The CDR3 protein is CASSYSASGTYEQYF. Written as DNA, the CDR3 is TGTGCCAGCAGTTACTCGGCGTCGGGGACCTACGAGCAGTACTTC.

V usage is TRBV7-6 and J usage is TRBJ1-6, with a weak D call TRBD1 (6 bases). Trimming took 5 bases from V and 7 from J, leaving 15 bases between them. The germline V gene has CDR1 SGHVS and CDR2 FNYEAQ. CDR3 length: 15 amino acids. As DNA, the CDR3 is TGTGCCAGCAGCGGGGGCTGGACCGAAAATTCACCCCTCCACTTT. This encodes CASSGGWTENSPLHF. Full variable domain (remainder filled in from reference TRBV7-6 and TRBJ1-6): GAGVSQSPRYKVTKRGQDVALRCDPISGHVSLYWYRQALGQGPEFLTYFNYEAQQDKSGLPNDRFSAERPEGSISTLTIQRTEQRDSAMYRCASSGGWTENSPLHFGNGTRLTVT.

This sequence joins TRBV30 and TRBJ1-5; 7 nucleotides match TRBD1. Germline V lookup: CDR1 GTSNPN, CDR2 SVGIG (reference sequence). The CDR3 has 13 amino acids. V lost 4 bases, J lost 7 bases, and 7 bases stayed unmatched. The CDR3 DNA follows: TGTGCCTGGAACGGACAGGTCGGGCAGCCCCAGCATTTT. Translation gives CAWNGQVGQPQHF.

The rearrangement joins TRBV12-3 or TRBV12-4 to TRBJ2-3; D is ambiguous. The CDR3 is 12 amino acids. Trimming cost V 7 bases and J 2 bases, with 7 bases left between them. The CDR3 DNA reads TGTGCCAGCAATCCCTACACAGATACGCAGTATTTT. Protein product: CASNPYTDTQYF.

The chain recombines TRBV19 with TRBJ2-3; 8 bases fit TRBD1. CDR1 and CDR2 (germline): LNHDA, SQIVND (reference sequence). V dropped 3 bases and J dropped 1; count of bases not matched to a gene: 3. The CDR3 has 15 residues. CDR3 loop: CASSIGQGGTDTQYF. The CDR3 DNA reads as TGTGCCAGTAGTATCGGACAGGGAGGCACAGATACGCAGTATTTT. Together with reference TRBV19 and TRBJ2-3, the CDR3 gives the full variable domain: DGGITQSPKYLFRKEGQNVTLSCEQNLNHDAMYWYRQDPGQGLRLIYYSQIVNDFQKGDIAEGYSVSREKKESFPLTVTSAQKNPTAFYLCASSIGQGGTDTQYFGPGTRLTVL.

The CDR3 coding sequence is TGTGCCAGCAGCTTGGTGGACAACTACGAGCAGTACTTC. As protein: CASSLVDNYEQYF. The chain carries TRBV5-4 and TRBJ2-7, with D possibly being TRBD1 (5 bases). This CDR3 has 13 residues. Looked up from germline, CDR1 is SGHNT and CDR2 is YYREEE (reference sequence). V was clipped by 0 bases and J by 3 bases, with 7 bases between them. The entire variable domain, with the rest obtained from reference TRBV5-4 and TRBJ2-7, is as follows: ETGVTQSPTHLIKTRGQQVTLRCSSQSGHNTVSWYQQALGQGPQFIFQYYREEENGRGNFPPRFSGLQFPNYSSELNVNALELDDSALYLCASSLVDNYEQYFGPGTRLTVT.

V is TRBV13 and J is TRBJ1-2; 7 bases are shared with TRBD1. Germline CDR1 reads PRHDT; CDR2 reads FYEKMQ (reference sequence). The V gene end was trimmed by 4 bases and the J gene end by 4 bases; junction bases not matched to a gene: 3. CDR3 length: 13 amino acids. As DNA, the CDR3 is TGTGCCAGCAGCTCTCAGGGGGTCTATGGCTACACCTTC. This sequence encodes CASSSQGVYGYTF.

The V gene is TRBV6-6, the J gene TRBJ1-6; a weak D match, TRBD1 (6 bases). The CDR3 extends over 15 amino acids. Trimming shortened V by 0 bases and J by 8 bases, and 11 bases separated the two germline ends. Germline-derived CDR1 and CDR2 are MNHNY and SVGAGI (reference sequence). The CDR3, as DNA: TGTGCCAGCAGTTACTCGGGTGGGGGCTATTCACCCCTCCACTTT. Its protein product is CASSYSGGGYSPLHF.

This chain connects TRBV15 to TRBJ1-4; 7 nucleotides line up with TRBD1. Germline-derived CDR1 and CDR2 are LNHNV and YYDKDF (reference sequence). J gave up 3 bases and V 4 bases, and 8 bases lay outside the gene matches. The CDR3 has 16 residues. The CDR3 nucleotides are TGTGCCACCAGCAAAGTCCGGGACAGATCTAATGAAAAACTGTTTTTT. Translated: CATSKVRDRSNEKLFF.

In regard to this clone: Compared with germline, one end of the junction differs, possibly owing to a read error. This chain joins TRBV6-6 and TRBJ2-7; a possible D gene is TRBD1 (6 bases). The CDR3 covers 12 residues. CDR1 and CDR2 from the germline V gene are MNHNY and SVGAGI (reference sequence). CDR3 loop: CASSDPARGRNF. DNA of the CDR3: TGTGCCAGCAGTGACCCGGCCAGGGGTAGGAACTTC.

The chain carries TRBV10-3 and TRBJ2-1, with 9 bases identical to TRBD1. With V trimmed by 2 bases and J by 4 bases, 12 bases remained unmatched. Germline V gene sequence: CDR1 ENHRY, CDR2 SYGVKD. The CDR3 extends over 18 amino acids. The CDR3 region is CAISETQPRDRAYNEQFF. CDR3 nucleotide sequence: TGTGCCATCAGTGAGACCCAACCCCGGGACAGGGCTTACAATGAGCAGTTCTTC.